Presented here are 30 T cell receptor beta chains from one specimen sequenced in a study of T cell repertoires in cytomegalovirus infection. TCRdb recomputed calls from the reads with MiXCR, one row per CDR3 protein. The sample shows around 450,000 distinct CDR3 sequences, around 11% of them seen only once. Input material: PBMCs. Every receptor here comes from a human donor in good health (CMV status not recorded). Some clones in this sample may be carry-over from other donors' samples.

Many counts were recorded for this clonotype. The V gene is TRBV6-1, the J gene TRBJ1-2, with TRBD1 as a possible D gene (6 bases). Trimming removed 1 base from V and 5 bases from J, with 11 bases in between. The CDR3 is 14 amino acids. Germline V gene lookup returns CDR1 MNHNS and CDR2 SASEGT. The CDR3 reads CASSEGGGAYGYTF. The CDR3 nucleotides are TGTGCCAGCAGTGAAGGGGGGGGGGCTTATGGCTACACCTTC.

CDR3 sequence: CASSPSRGRVGADTQYF. As DNA, the CDR3 is TGTGCCAGCAGCCCATCGAGGGGTAGGGTGGGCGCAGATACGCAGTATTTT. The chain has TRBV7-9 and TRBJ2-3, with D perhaps assigned TRBD1 or TRBD2 (5 bases each). Germline V gene lookup returns CDR1 SEHNR and CDR2 FQNEAQ (reference sequence). The CDR3 runs to 17 residues. Trimming removed 5 bases from V and 4 bases from J, with 22 bases in between.

Many counts were recorded for this clonotype. V gene TRBV6-6 combines with J gene TRBJ1-2, with TRBD1 as a possible D gene (6 bases). This CDR3 is built from 14 residues. The ends were cut back, 2 bases at V and 2 bases at J, with 9 bases in the middle. The germline V gene has CDR1 MNHNY and CDR2 SVGAGI (reference sequence). CDR3 sequence reads: CASSYGTGNYGYTF. The CDR3 DNA is TGTGCCAGCAGTTACGGTACAGGGAACTATGGCTACACCTTC.

CDR3 sequence: CAIRGSRGADEQYF. CDR3 DNA: TGTGCCATCAGGGGCAGCCGGGGGGCGGACGAGCAGTACTTC. The J gene is TRBJ2-7, the V gene TRBV10-3; D is perhaps TRBD2 (7 bases). Trimming stripped 6 bases from V and 5 bases from J, with 17 bases between. The CDR3 loop spans 14 amino acids. CDR1 is ENHRY, CDR2 SYGVKD, per germline.

This clonotype occurred many times. V and J are TRBV11-2 and TRBJ2-1; 12 bases are shared with TRBD2. V lost 0 bases and J lost 8; bases outside the gene matches: 5. This CDR3 has 16 residues. Germline CDR1 and CDR2: SGHAT and FQNNGV. CDR3 in amino acids: CASSLDPLAGGYEQFF. In DNA, the CDR3 is TGTGCCAGCAGCTTAGATCCCCTAGCGGGAGGGTATGAGCAGTTCTTC. The whole variable domain, remainder taken from reference TRBV11-2 and TRBJ2-1, is EAGVAQSPRYKIIEKRQSVAFWCNPISGHATLYWYQQILGQGPKLLIQFQNNGVVDDSQLPKDRFSAERLKGVDSTLKIQPAKLEDSAVYLCASSLDPLAGGYEQFFGPGTRLTVL.

This rearrangement joins TRBV7-9 to TRBJ2-5, with D possibly called TRBD1 or TRBD2 (5 bases each). V was pared by 5 bases and J by 5 bases, with 18 bases between. The CDR3 is 15 amino acids. From germline, CDR1 is SEHNR and CDR2 FQNEAQ (reference sequence). DNA for the CDR3: TGTGCCAGCAGCACACCCGAAGCTGGGGACGAGACCCAGTACTTC. This gives the protein CASSTPEAGDETQYF.

The chain joins TRBV6-5 to TRBJ1-4; D is undetermined. The V and J ends lost 6 bases and 0 bases respectively, with 11 bases between them. The CDR3 is 15 residues long. Germline CDR1 is MNHEY and CDR2 is SVGAGI. The chain's CDR3 is CASRTYTATNEKLFF. The CDR3 region has the DNA TGTGCCAGCAGGACATATACAGCAACTAATGAAAAACTGTTTTTT.

The rearrangement joins TRBV2 to TRBJ2-2, with D hard to call. CDR1 SNHLY and CDR2 FYNNEI come from the germline V gene. Trimming removed 2 bases from V and 4 bases from J, with 5 bases in between. CDR3 length: 13 residues. The CDR3 loop reads CASSELRTGELFF. The CDR3, as DNA: TGTGCCAGCAGTGAACTCCGCACCGGGGAGCTGTTTTTT.

In its sample, this clonotype was seen many times. The chain is built from TRBV7-2 and TRBJ2-5; 7 bases are shared with TRBD2. This CDR3 is 14 amino acids long. V was pared by 1 base and J by 4 bases, with 3 bases of the junction left unmatched. CDR1 is SGHTA and CDR2 is FQGNSA in the germline V gene. CDR3 bases: TGTGCCAGCAGCTTAGGCGGGAGTATAGAGACCCAGTACTTC. Protein sequence: CASSLGGSIETQYF.

This clonotype showed up many times. The rearrangement joins TRBV7-9 to TRBJ1-5, with D possibly matching TRBD1 (5 bases). The CDR3 consists of 14 residues. V lost 5 bases, J lost 6 bases, and 14 bases lay in between. Germline CDR1 and CDR2: SEHNR and FQNEAQ (reference sequence). This CDR3 is CASSQGGVGQPQHF. The CDR3 coding sequence is TGTGCCAGCAGCCAGGGAGGGGTAGGTCAGCCCCAGCATTTT.

This clonotype showed up many times. The V call is TRBV28, the J call TRBJ2-6; TRBD1 might be the D (5 bases). Trimming pared 8 bases from V and 2 bases from J, leaving 13 bases between. Germline V gene data show CDR1 as MDHEN and CDR2 as SYDVKM. The CDR3 sequence is 15 residues long. CDR3 in DNA: TGTGCCAGCTCAGGGTGGCAAGCTGGGGCCAACGTCCTGACTTTC. Amino acids: CASSGWQAGANVLTF.

This clonotype was counted ten times or more. The V call is TRBV12-3 or TRBV12-4, the J call TRBJ1-2; possibly TRBD1 for D (5 bases). Trimming took 8 bases from V and 3 from J, leaving 16 bases between them. The CDR3 has 14 residues. The CDR3 nucleotides read TGTGCCAGCGGGGCCGTCAGATATGACTATGGCTACACCTTC. It codes for CASGAVRYDYGYTF.

In this sample, this clonotype turned up many times. This sequence joins TRBV7-8 and TRBJ1-2; D not certain. The V and J ends lost 3 bases and 8 bases respectively, with 13 bases between them. Germline CDR1 SGHVS, CDR2 FQNEAQ. This CDR3 has 13 amino acids. This chain's CDR3 is CASSLAGAGGYTF. The CDR3 coding sequence is TGTGCCAGCAGCTTGGCCGGAGCAGGCGGCTACACCTTC.

The table lists this clonotype with many counts. The V call is TRBV27, the J call TRBJ2-1; D tentatively reads TRBD1 or TRBD2 (5 bases each). The CDR3 covers 15 residues. V lost 2 bases and J 2 bases, leaving 10 bases between the germline ends. The germline V gene encodes CDR1 MNHEY and CDR2 SMNVEV (reference sequence). The CDR3 coding sequence is TGTGCCAGCAGTTTAGATGGGACGGCCTACAATGAGCAGTTCTTC. It yields the protein CASSLDGTAYNEQFF.

The chain has TRBV28 and TRBJ2-5; 11 bases are shared with TRBD1. The CDR3 has 15 amino acids. Unmatched junction bases numbered 3, after V lost 6 bases and J lost 0 bases. The germline gives CDR1 MDHEN, CDR2 SYDVKM. For the CDR3, the DNA is TGTGCCAGCAGACCGGGACAGGGGGACCAAGAGACCCAGTACTTC. Translation gives CASRPGQGDQETQYF. The entire variable domain, with the rest obtained from reference TRBV28 and TRBJ2-5, is as follows: DVKVTQSSRYLVKRTGEKVFLECVQDMDHENMFWYRQDPGLGLRLIYFSYDVKMKEKGDIPEGYSVSREKKERFSLILESASTNQTSMYLCASRPGQGDQETQYFGPGTRLLVL.

This clonotype came up a few times. V and J are TRBV5-4 and TRBJ2-5, with 8 bases matching TRBD2. The V gene end was trimmed by 6 bases and the J gene end by 5 bases; junction bases not matched to a gene: 9. The CDR3 spans 14 residues. Germline CDR1 is SGHNT and CDR2 is YYREEE (reference sequence). Here the CDR3 DNA reads TGTGCCAGCAACCCCCGGGGGGGCGGGGAGACCCAGTACTTC. Its translation: CASNPRGGGETQYF.

This clonotype was seen repeatedly, ten times or more. The chain has TRBV28 and TRBJ2-1; 7 nucleotides line up with TRBD2. The CDR3 contains 11 residues. The germline gives CDR1 MDHEN, CDR2 SYDVKM. The J segment lost 13 bases and the V segment lost 3 bases, leaving 3 bases of the junction unmatched. The CDR3 region is CASSFGTTQFF. As DNA, the CDR3 is TGTGCCAGCAGTTTCGGGACTACCCAGTTCTTC.

This clonotype was recorded many times. The chain links TRBV7-9 to TRBJ1-2; unclear D gene. The CDR3 has 15 amino acids. V dropped 1 base and J dropped 2 bases, with 11 bases sitting between them. The germline CDR1 and CDR2 sequences are SEHNR and FQNEAQ (reference sequence). The CDR3 region is CASSLDARGNYGYTF. Here the CDR3 DNA reads TGTGCCAGCAGCTTAGATGCCAGAGGGAACTATGGCTACACCTTC.

This clonotype was counted ten times or more. This sequence joins TRBV7-2 and TRBJ2-7; 9 bases are shared with TRBD1. V was pared by 1 base and J by 3 bases, with 4 bases of the junction left unmatched. CDR1 and CDR2 (germline): SGHTA, FQGNSA. This CDR3 has 15 amino acids. The chain's CDR3 is CASSLDGTGFYEQYF. The CDR3 nucleotides read TGTGCCAGCAGCTTAGACGGGACAGGGTTCTACGAGCAGTACTTC.

V usage is TRBV28 and J usage is TRBJ2-7; D is unresolved. The germline gives CDR1 MDHEN, CDR2 SYDVKM. CDR3 length: 13 residues. V gave up 7 bases and J gave up 0 bases, with 10 bases separating them. CDR3 loop: CASTMGASYEQYF. DNA of the CDR3: TGTGCCAGCACCATGGGTGCCTCCTACGAGCAGTACTTC.

Remarks on this clonotype: This may arise from a read error, as a much more abundant clone is one base away. V gene TRBV12-3 or TRBV12-4 combines with J gene TRBJ2-1; 8 positions agree with TRBD2. Trimming cost V 10 bases and J 2 bases; bases outside gene matches: 25. The CDR3 extends over 20 amino acids. The CDR3 protein is CANTNPGLAGPGGPYNEQFF. CDR3 bases: TGTGCCAACACCAACCCGGGGTTAGCGGGACCGGGTGGACCCTACAATGAGCAGTTCTTC.

This clonotype was recorded many times. The chain joins TRBV19 to TRBJ1-4, with D unresolved. CDR1 and CDR2 from the germline V gene are LNHDA and SQIVND (reference sequence). The length of the CDR3 is 15 residues. V was trimmed by 3 bases and J by 3 bases, leaving 11 bases between them. The chain's CDR3 is CASSIGRLSNEKLFF. In DNA, the CDR3 is TGTGCCAGTAGTATTGGACGGTTATCTAATGAAAAACTGTTTTTT.

This clonotype turned up a few times. The chain links TRBV20-1 to TRBJ2-7; 9 nucleotides align to TRBD2. Per the germline V gene, CDR1 is DFQATT and CDR2 is SNEGSKA (reference sequence). The ends lost 6 bases at V and 4 bases at J; junction bases unmatched: 7. The CDR3 runs 13 residues. The CDR3 here is CSAVAGVRYEQYF. CDR3 in DNA: TGCAGTGCGGTAGCGGGAGTTAGATACGAGCAGTACTTC.

The chain employs TRBV24-1 and TRBJ2-2, with TRBD2 matching over 12 bases. The CDR3 is made up of 14 amino acids. After removal of 9 bases from V and 7 bases from J, the junction contained 5 bases not matched to a gene. Per germline, CDR1 KGHDR and CDR2 SFDVKD. Written as DNA, the CDR3 is TGTGCCACCCGGGGACTAGCGGGTCGCGGGGAGCTGTTTTTT. Residues: CATRGLAGRGELFF.

This clonotype showed up many times. This chain uses TRBV29-1 with TRBJ1-1; a possible D gene is TRBD1 (6 bases). V was shortened by 5 bases and J by 5 bases, with 15 bases between the two germline ends. Germline V gene data show CDR1 as SQVTM and CDR2 as ANQGSEA. The CDR3 contains 13 residues. The CDR3 region has the DNA TGCAGCGTTCCTCGGGCAGGGGCTACTGAAGCTTTCTTT. Translation: CSVPRAGATEAFF.

The chain combines TRBV9 with TRBJ2-7; a possible D gene is TRBD1 (6 bases). This CDR3 has 15 amino acids. Germline-derived CDR1 and CDR2 are SGDLS and YYNGEE. Deletions cut 4 bases from V and 4 bases from J, with 18 bases between. The CDR3 DNA follows: TGTGCCAGCAGCCTTGATGGGGGCCTTTTTTACGAGCAGTACTTC. Translated, it gives CASSLDGGLFYEQYF.

This clonotype has a count of ten or more. The chain carries TRBV2 and TRBJ2-1; D is ambiguous. The CDR3 is 11 residues long. V gave up 10 bases and J gave up 9 bases, with 13 bases separating them. The germline CDR1 and CDR2 sequences are SNHLY and FYNNEI. The CDR3 region has the DNA TGTGCCACCCTAATGCAGGTTGAGCAGTTCTTC. As protein: CATLMQVEQFF. Looking up the rest from reference TRBV2 and TRBJ2-1 gives the full variable domain: EPEVTQTPSHQVTQMGQEVILRCVPISNHLYFYWYRQILGQKVEFLVSFYNNEISEKSEIFDDQFSVERPDGSNFTLKIRSTKLEDSAMYFCATLMQVEQFFGPGTRLTVL.

This clonotype was detected only a few times. J is TRBJ2-3 and V is TRBV20-1; 8 nucleotides line up with TRBD2. The length of the CDR3 is 13 residues. In germline, CDR1 is DFQATT, CDR2 SNEGSKA (reference sequence). V was pared by 3 bases and J by 5 bases, with 4 bases of the junction left unmatched. The CDR3 loop is CSASPGRVDTQYF. The CDR3 DNA is TGCAGTGCTAGTCCCGGGAGGGTAGATACGCAGTATTTT.

The rearrangement joins TRBV11-3 to TRBJ2-1, with 9 bases aligning to TRBD2. CDR3 length equals 16 residues. V shed 1 base, J shed 3 bases, and the junction held 4 bases outside the gene matches. Looked up from germline, CDR1 is SGHNT and CDR2 is YENEEA. The CDR3 spells CASSLVAGVGYNEQFF. The CDR3, as DNA: TGTGCCAGCAGCTTAGTAGCGGGAGTAGGCTACAATGAGCAGTTCTTC. The whole variable domain, filled in from reference TRBV11-3 and TRBJ2-1, reads EAGVVQSPRYKIIEKKQPVAFWCNPISGHNTLYWYLQNLGQGPELLIRYENEEAVDDSQLPKDRFSAERLKGVDSTLKIQPAELGDSAVYLCASSLVAGVGYNEQFFGPGTRLTVL.

This clonotype was detected ten times or more. The chain uses TRBV5-4 and TRBJ2-5; perhaps D is TRBD1 or TRBD2 (5 bases each). The V gene's germline CDR1 is SGHNT and CDR2 YYREEE (reference sequence). This CDR3 is 13 amino acids long. V was trimmed by 5 bases and J by 4 bases, leaving 12 bases between them. As DNA, the CDR3 is TGTGCCAGCAGTCCGGGACCCCCAGAGACCCAGTACTTC. It specifies CASSPGPPETQYF. Full variable domain (remainder filled in from reference TRBV5-4 and TRBJ2-5): ETGVTQSPTHLIKTRGQQVTLRCSSQSGHNTVSWYQQALGQGPQFIFQYYREEENGRGNFPPRFSGLQFPNYSSELNVNALELDDSALYLCASSPGPPETQYFGPGTRLLVL.